Below are 10 T cell receptor beta chains sequenced from a single sample in a study of tumor-infiltrating lymphocytes in primary liver carcinoma. The researchers produced TCR beta cDNA from 450 to 600 ng total RNA with a constant-region primer. Researchers made the TCR beta libraries by running three nested multiplex PCR rounds with slightly modified ARM-PCR. Two initial PCR rounds of ten to eleven cycles each paired TRBV1-TRBV30 forward primers with a C-beta reverse primer. TCRdb reanalysed the multiplex PCR reads using MiXCR and keeps one entry per CDR3 protein. Of hundreds of thousands of distinct CDR3 sequences in the sample, 50% to 60% are singletons; the top ten hold approximately 15%. Germline DNA was also extracted, with blood RNA taken from unsorted whole blood. Material: peripheral blood. The receptors stem from a woman younger than 45 with primary liver carcinoma and hepatitis B virus infection.

As to this clonotype: The junction departs from the called germline gene at one end, perhaps through a read error. This rearrangement joins TRBV7-8 to TRBJ2-2, with 8 positions matching TRBD2. From germline, CDR1 is SGHVS and CDR2 FQNEAQ. This CDR3 is 15 amino acids long. The CDR3 protein is CAGSLTSGNTGELFF. CDR3 bases: TGTGCCGGCAGCTTAACTAGCGGAAATACCGGGGAGCTGTTTTTT.

This clonotype was observed at least ten times. This chain joins TRBV12-3 or TRBV12-4 and TRBJ2-3, with D unclear. V was clipped by 4 bases and J by 7 bases, with 9 bases between them. This CDR3 has 12 residues. In DNA form, the CDR3 reads TGTGCCAGCAGTTCCACGGGTTATACGCAGTATTTT. As protein: CASSSTGYTQYF.

The chain carries TRBV13 and TRBJ2-5, with 7 bases identical to TRBD1. The CDR3 totals 16 residues. Germline loops: CDR1 PRHDT, CDR2 FYEKMQ (reference sequence). V lost 0 bases to trimming and J lost 4 bases; unmatched junction nucleotides: 8. The CDR3 protein is CASSLGLGGQVETQYF. The CDR3 DNA reads as TGTGCCAGCAGCTTAGGCCTCGGTGGACAGGTAGAGACCCAGTACTTC. Full variable domain (outside the CDR3, taken from reference TRBV13 and TRBJ2-5): AAGVIQSPRHLIKEKRETATLKCYPIPRHDTVYWYQQGPGQDPQFLISFYEKMQSDKGSIPDRFSAQQFSDYHSELNMSSLELGDSALYFCASSLGLGGQVETQYFGPGTRLLVL.

Comment on this clonotype: This may be a read error, as it is one base from a much larger clone. Because it lacks the conserved phenylalanine or tryptophan at the end, this CDR3 is likely a read error. The genes are TRBV29-1 and TRBJ1-1, with D perhaps matching TRBD1 (6 bases). This CDR3 comprises 11 residues. Germline lookup yields CDR1 SQVTM and CDR2 ANQGSEA. V lost 3 bases and J lost 9, with 11 bases in between. The CDR3: CSVDRGQKAFV. The CDR3 DNA follows: TGCAGCGTTGACAGGGGACAAAAAGCTTTCGTT.

This clonotype was seen many times. The V and J genes are TRBV29-1 and TRBJ1-1; D is uncertain. In germline, CDR1 is SQVTM, CDR2 ANQGSEA. There are 13 residues in the CDR3. The CDR3 here is CTTRARQNTEAFF. The DNA for the CDR3 is TGCACTACGAGGGCCAGGCAGAACACTGAAGCTTTCTTT.

Here the CDR3 DNA reads TGTGCCAGCAGTTACTGGTCCGTGGGGGAGCTGTTTTTT. Translating gives CASSYWSVGELFF. This sequence joins TRBV6-2 or TRBV6-3 and TRBJ2-2; D is uncertain. The CDR3 has 13 residues. Germline CDR1 reads MNHEY; CDR2 reads SVGEGT. V lost 1 base to trimming and J lost 8 bases, with 8 bases between them.

The gene calls are TRBV18 and TRBJ2-1, with D tentatively TRBD2 (6 bases). Trimming left V 2 bases short and J 5 bases short, with 7 bases between. The CDR3 has 13 amino acids. Germline V gene lookup returns CDR1 KGHSH and CDR2 LQKENI. In nucleotides, the CDR3 is TGTGCCAGCTCACCATGGGGGGACAATGAGCAGTTCTTC. Amino acid sequence: CASSPWGDNEQFF.

To note about this clonotype: This may stem from a read error, because a much larger clone lies one nucleotide away. This chain joins TRBV11-1 and TRBJ2-1, with 9 bases matching TRBD1. Germline-derived CDR1 and CDR2 are SGHAT and FQDESV (reference sequence). This CDR3 contains 18 residues. DNA for the CDR3: TGTGCCAGCAGCTTAGAGGCTACAGGGGGCCTAGGGTACAGTGAGCAGTTCTTC. Translating it yields CASSLEATGGLGYSEQFF.

The chain carries TRBV6-1 and TRBJ2-7; no firm D call. The CDR3 is made up of 13 amino acids. Germline loops: CDR1 MNHNS, CDR2 SASEGT. Trimming cost V 2 bases and J 6 bases, with 11 bases left between them. The CDR3 nucleotides read TGTGCCAGCAGTGAAAGGCAGGTCTTCGAGCAGTACTTC. Protein sequence: CASSERQVFEQYF.

A note on this clonotype: A much more abundant neighbour one base away suggests this may be a read error. The chain couples TRBV11-1 to TRBJ1-1; D not resolved. CDR3 size: 16 residues. Germline V gene sequence: CDR1 SGHAT, CDR2 FQDESV (reference sequence). The CDR3 region has the DNA TGTGTCAGCAGCTTAGACGTGGTCGCCTACCCGGGGGAAGCTTTCTTT. Its translation: CVSSLDVVAYPGEAFF.